This T cell receptor (beta chain) was retrieved from a study of blood T cells in healthy people across ages. With a J-beta primer mix and a sample-barcoded 5' primer, a second PCR ran about 7 to 12 cycles. Each CDR3 protein is one row after TCRdb ran MiXCR on the 5' RACE reads. The sample lists 700,000 to 850,000 distinct CDR3 sequences, about 34% occurring once. This clonotype was detected a few times. CDR1 ENHRY and CDR2 SYGVKD come from the germline V gene. The CDR3 loop spans 15 amino acids. V was trimmed by 10 bases and J by 7 bases, leaving 25 bases between them. The V and J genes are TRBV10-3 and TRBJ1-2; D perhaps matches TRBD1 (6 bases). The source of this sequence is a man aged 18-30 years in good health. The sequenced sample was blood. The CDR3 DNA reads as TGTGCCACCCAAGTCTTGGACAGAATCAACGGTGGCTACACCTTC. Translation: CATQVLDRINGGYTF.